These 21 T cell receptor beta chains were all obtained from the same sample, sequenced in a study of blood T cell repertoires in COVID-19. Repertoires were generated with immunoSEQ multiplex PCR, while TCRdb's copy carries only in-frame clones and drops some. The profile shows 200,000 or so clones, roughly three quarters of them singletons. The material sequenced was peripheral blood. These receptors were taken from a man aged 55 to 70 with active or convalescent COVID-19.

The gene calls are TRBV2 and TRBJ2-2; 10 bases are a match to TRBD1. The germline CDR1 and CDR2 sequences are SNHLY and FYNNEI. Trimming removed 7 bases from V and 7 bases from J; junction bases left unmatched: 6. The CDR3 runs to 14 residues. The DNA for the CDR3 is TGTGCCAGCACGACAGGGGGCGCGGGCGGGGAGCTGTTTTTT. Its translation is CASTTGGAGGELFF.

This sequence joins TRBV4-3 and TRBJ1-5; a possible D gene is TRBD1 (6 bases). Trimming took off 4 bases at V and 10 bases at J, with 20 bases between the two ends. Germline V gene sequence: CDR1 LGHNA, CDR2 YSLEER. CDR3 length: 15 amino acids. The CDR3 sequence is CASSPTAGAPIPQHF. In nucleotides, the CDR3 is TGCGCCAGCAGCCCTACCGCAGGGGCCCCAATCCCCCAGCATTTT.

The rearrangement joins TRBV10-2 to TRBJ1-5, with TRBD1 as a possible D gene (5 bases). CDR1 is WSHSY and CDR2 is SAAADI in the germline V gene. Trimming took 7 bases from V and 6 from J, leaving 16 bases between them. This CDR3 spans 14 amino acids. The CDR3 is CASTRGEGAQPQHF. In DNA form, the CDR3 reads TGCGCCAGCACCCGAGGGGAGGGCGCTCAGCCCCAGCATTTT.

This chain connects TRBV2 to TRBJ1-2; D remains ambiguous. With 7 bases removed from V and 6 bases from J, the gap between germline ends came to 9 bases. This CDR3 is 11 amino acids long. Germline CDR1 reads SNHLY; CDR2 reads FYNNEI. The CDR3 DNA sequence: TGTGCCAGCAATCCCTACGATGGCTACACCTTC. As protein: CASNPYDGYTF.

This chain connects TRBV18 to TRBJ2-7; 12 nucleotides line up with TRBD2. Germline-derived CDR1 and CDR2 are KGHSH and LQKENI. The CDR3 sequence is 16 residues long. V lost 5 bases to trimming and J lost 4 bases; unmatched junction nucleotides: 9. The DNA of the CDR3 is TGTGCCAGCTCAATATCTAGCGGGAGGGCCACATACGAGCAGTACTTC. Its protein product is CASSISSGRATYEQYF.

The CDR3 DNA reads as TGTGCCAGCAGCGGCCCGACTAGCGGGAGGTTTGAGCAGTTCTTC. Translating gives CASSGPTSGRFEQFF. V gene TRBV28 combines with J gene TRBJ2-1; TRBD2 matches at 13 bases. Germline V gene lookup returns CDR1 MDHEN and CDR2 SYDVKM. The J segment lost 9 bases and the V segment lost 6 bases, leaving 8 bases of the junction unmatched. The CDR3 covers 15 residues.

V usage is TRBV5-5 and J usage is TRBJ1-2, with TRBD1 matching 9 bases. CDR3 length: 16 amino acids. Germline V gene sequence: CDR1 SGHKS, CDR2 YYEKEE (reference sequence). J lost 3 bases, V lost 0 bases, and 6 bases had no gene match. CDR3: CASSLVPGQGDYGYTF. The CDR3 DNA follows: TGTGCCAGCAGCTTGGTTCCGGGACAGGGAGACTATGGCTACACCTTC.

In this sample, this clone turned up a few times. The V gene is TRBV7-3, the J gene TRBJ1-3; no firm D call. V was shortened by 2 bases and J by 2 bases, with 4 bases between the two germline ends. From germline, CDR1 is SGHTA and CDR2 FQGTGA. This CDR3 comprises 13 residues. The CDR3 DNA reads as TGTGCCAGCAGCTTAGAGCCTGGAAACACCATATATTTT. It translates to CASSLEPGNTIYF.

The rearrangement links TRBV6-2 or TRBV6-3 to TRBJ2-1, with TRBD1 matching 9 bases. The germline CDR1 and CDR2 sequences are MNHEY and SVGEGT. The V gene end was trimmed by 4 bases and the J gene end by 4 bases; junction bases not matched to a gene: 8. This CDR3 contains 16 residues. The CDR3 protein is CASSSPYRGRYNEQFF. In DNA, the CDR3 is TGTGCCAGCAGTTCACCATACAGGGGGCGTTACAATGAGCAGTTCTTC.

This clone was counted between two and nine times. The chain has TRBV6-2 or TRBV6-3 and TRBJ2-1; 7 bases map to TRBD1. The germline CDR1 and CDR2 sequences are MNHEY and SVGEGT. V lost 5 bases, J lost 10 bases, and 8 bases stayed unmatched. CDR3 length: 13 amino acids. The CDR3 region is CASSRRTGAEQFF. CDR3 sequence (DNA): TGTGCCAGCAGTCGACGGACAGGAGCGGAGCAGTTCTTC.

This clone was seen once. The genes are TRBV7-8 and TRBJ2-2, with 12 bases fitting TRBD2. The ends lost 2 bases at V and 0 bases at J; junction bases unmatched: 10. Germline-derived CDR1 and CDR2 are SGHVS and FQNEAQ. This CDR3 has 20 amino acids. CDR3 coding DNA: TGTGCCAGCAGCTTATGGGCTGGGACTAGCGGGCTTTCGAACACCGGGGAGCTGTTTTTT. Translated, it gives CASSLWAGTSGLSNTGELFF.

The chain joins TRBV19 to TRBJ2-2; TRBD2 might be the D (5 bases). This CDR3 has 14 residues. V gave up 6 bases and J gave up 5 bases, with 13 bases separating them. Germline V gene lookup returns CDR1 LNHDA and CDR2 SQIVND (reference sequence). The CDR3 coding sequence is TGTGCCAGTAGCCCTAGCCCCGGGACCGGGGAGCTGTTTTTT. Residues: CASSPSPGTGELFF.

The chain is built from TRBV2 and TRBJ2-7; TRBD1 matches at 8 bases. This CDR3 is built from 14 residues. Per the germline V gene, CDR1 is SNHLY and CDR2 is FYNNEI. Trimming removed 7 bases from V and 3 bases from J; junction bases left unmatched: 8. CDR3 amino acids: CASKYGQGRYEQYF. In DNA, the CDR3 is TGTGCCAGCAAATACGGACAGGGACGCTACGAGCAGTACTTC.

This clone appeared a few times. The chain's CDR3 is CASRVDTSTDTQYF. DNA for the CDR3: TGTGCCAGTAGAGTTGACACTAGCACAGATACGCAGTATTTT. V and J are TRBV19 and TRBJ2-3; D ambiguous. The CDR3 is 14 residues long. Germline V lookup: CDR1 LNHDA, CDR2 SQIVND (reference sequence). The ends were cut back, 6 bases at V and 0 bases at J, with 10 bases in the middle.

The chain links TRBV11-2 to TRBJ1-1; no clear D gene. The germline V and J ends were trimmed by 4 bases and 10 bases, with 13 bases remaining between them. Germline values: CDR1 SGHAT, CDR2 FQNNGV. The CDR3 spans 12 residues. The CDR3 region is CASSWHEEGAFF. In nucleotides, the CDR3 is TGTGCCAGCAGCTGGCATGAGGAGGGAGCTTTCTTT.

The gene calls are TRBV27 and TRBJ2-7, with 10 bases that match TRBD2. The V gene end was trimmed by 7 bases and the J gene end by 4 bases; junction bases not matched to a gene: 4. Per germline, CDR1 MNHEY and CDR2 SMNVEV (reference sequence). The CDR3 totals 13 residues. CDR3 amino acids: CASKGSGRYEQYF. Written as DNA, the CDR3 is TGTGCCAGCAAAGGTAGCGGGAGGTACGAGCAGTACTTC.

The chain employs TRBV27 and TRBJ2-7; TRBD1 is a possible D gene (5 bases). The CDR3 runs 13 residues. Trimming removed 3 bases at V and 3 bases at J, with 9 bases between. CDR1 and CDR2 (germline): MNHEY, SMNVEV (reference sequence). In DNA form, the CDR3 reads TGTGCCAGCAGTTTGACAGACATCTACGAGCAGTACTTC. Protein: CASSLTDIYEQYF.

V usage is TRBV4-3 and J usage is TRBJ1-4, with TRBD1 matching over 9 bases. The germline V gene has CDR1 LGHNA and CDR2 YSLEER. J was trimmed by 5 bases and V by 2 bases; bases with no gene match: 6. This CDR3 comprises 16 residues. The CDR3 DNA follows: TGCGCCAGCAGCCAAAATACCGGGACAGGGAATGAAAAACTGTTTTTT. Translated: CASSQNTGTGNEKLFF.

The chain couples TRBV3-1 (or the pseudogene TRBV3-2) to TRBJ1-2, with D perhaps matching TRBD1 (5 bases). Trimming cost V 7 bases and J 11 bases, with 23 bases left between them. Germline-derived CDR1 and CDR2 are LGHDT and YNNKEL (reference sequence). There are 14 residues in the CDR3. In DNA form, the CDR3 reads TGTGCCAGCACCCCCGGGGGGGGGACCTTAGGGTACACCTTC. It translates to CASTPGGGTLGYTF.

The rearrangement uses TRBV15 and TRBJ2-7; 7 bases agree with TRBD2. The CDR3 consists of 14 residues. After removal of 1 base from V and 4 bases from J, the junction contained 4 bases not matched to a gene. The germline V gene encodes CDR1 LNHNV and CDR2 YYDKDF (reference sequence). CDR3 coding DNA: TGTGCCACCAGCAGAGGCGGGAGAAGGTACGAGCAGTACTTC. Its protein product is CATSRGGRRYEQYF.

The chain joins TRBV7-8 to TRBJ2-1, with D possibly TRBD2 on 6 matching bases. CDR3 size: 16 residues. Germline CDR1 reads SGHVS; CDR2 reads FQNEAQ. Trimming shortened V by 1 base and J by 5 bases, and 15 bases separated the two germline ends. The CDR3 DNA sequence: TGTGCCAGCAGCTTAGAGTCCATAGCGGTCAACAATGAGCAGTTCTTC. Residues: CASSLESIAVNNEQFF.